This paragraph reports one T cell receptor (beta chain). Antigen unknown. Germline lookup yields CDR1 MDHEN and CDR2 SYDVKM. The CDR3 runs to 17 residues. The TRB cDNA libraries were prepared by 5' RACE with UMI labels. TCRdb re-called the 5' RACE reads and catalogs CDR3 proteins one per entry, DNA excluded. Recorded for this sample: 150,000 or so distinct CDR3 sequences. The source of the sample is a study of CXCR3-negative and CXCR3-positive naive CD8 T cells. Study-wide findings and caveats: Relative to memory CD8+ cells, whose diversity was much lower, both naive subsets had comparably high diversity. Cryopreserved cells showed partially decreased CXCR3 expression, and most assays used fresh PBMCs.

CD45RO-CCR7+CD27+CD95- marked naive CD8+ T cells. The sample taken for sequencing was naive CXCR3- CD8+ T cells from blood. Subset indicated: CD45RO-CCR7+CD27+CD95- naive CD8+ T cells lacking CXCR3 (TNR3-). J is TRBJ1-1 and V is TRBV28; the D call from TCRdb, TRBD1, cannot be confirmed without DNA. The sequence derives from a human donor in good health. Some clones in this sample may be carry-over from other donors' samples. The CDR3: CASSLDTGFLGNTEAFF.